The 23 T cell receptor beta chains reported below all come from one sample, sequenced in a study of blood T cell repertoires in COVID-19. The protocol was immunoSEQ multiplex PCR, while the TCRdb copy is restricted to in-frame clones and leaves out a portion. Among about 180,000 clones listed, approximately 90% were seen once. The sequenced material came from peripheral blood. The receptor set was obtained from a woman younger than 45 with acute or convalescent COVID-19.

The V and J genes are TRBV12-3 or TRBV12-4 and TRBJ2-5, with no clear D. Trimming cost V 3 bases and J 1 base, with 6 bases left between them. The CDR3 loop spans 13 amino acids. CDR3 coding DNA: TGTGCCAGCAGTTTCTATGCCCAAGAGACCCAGTACTTC. It translates to CASSFYAQETQYF.

The chain links TRBV15 to TRBJ2-2, with TRBD1 matching 7 bases. The trim removed 5 bases at V and 6 bases at J, leaving 6 bases unmatched. This CDR3 comprises 14 residues. Germline V gene lookup returns CDR1 LNHNV and CDR2 YYDKDF (reference sequence). The CDR3 nucleotides are TGTGCCACCAGCCCCGGGACAGCAGCCGGGGAGCTGTTTTTT. As protein: CATSPGTAAGELFF.

The chain links TRBV28 to TRBJ2-1; 7 bases align to TRBD1. With V trimmed by 8 bases and J by 2 bases, 6 bases remained unmatched. CDR3 length: 14 residues. Per germline, CDR1 MDHEN and CDR2 SYDVKM. The DNA for the CDR3 is TGTGCCAGCCGGGACAGCCTAACCTACAATGAGCAGTTCTTC. It codes for CASRDSLTYNEQFF.

This clone was seen a single time. The chain has TRBV7-6 and TRBJ1-5, with TRBD1 identical over 7 bases. With V trimmed by 1 base and J by 3 bases, 6 bases remained unmatched. The germline CDR1 and CDR2 sequences are SGHVS and FNYEAQ. This CDR3 contains 16 residues. Here the CDR3 reads CASSLGTGPINQPQHF. The CDR3 bases are TGTGCCAGCAGCTTAGGGACAGGCCCGATCAATCAGCCCCAGCATTTT.

The chain carries TRBV20-1 and TRBJ2-7; weak D call: TRBD1 (5 bases). The CDR3 is made up of 12 amino acids. Trimming stripped 3 bases from V and 3 bases from J, with 9 bases between. Germline lookup yields CDR1 DFQATT and CDR2 SNEGSKA (reference sequence). In DNA form, the CDR3 reads TGCAGTGCTAGTAAAGACAGCTACGAGCAGTACTTC. This translates into CSASKDSYEQYF.

J is TRBJ2-5 and V is TRBV7-9; D perhaps matches TRBD2 (6 bases). Germline V gene data show CDR1 as SEHNR and CDR2 as FQNEAQ (reference sequence). This CDR3 is 14 amino acids long. Trimming removed 5 bases from V and 3 bases from J, with 13 bases in between. CDR3 loop: CASSPSGPKETQYF. CDR3 sequence (DNA): TGTGCCAGCAGCCCAAGCGGGCCAAAAGAGACCCAGTACTTC.

The V call is TRBV6-5, the J call TRBJ1-4; D unresolved. The germline CDR1 and CDR2 sequences are MNHEY and SVGAGI. Trimming removed 5 bases from V and 8 bases from J, with 15 bases in between. The CDR3 is 14 residues long. The CDR3 DNA sequence: TGTGCCAGCAGTAGGGAGGTGTCCTTAGAAAAACTGTTTTTT. Protein product: CASSREVSLEKLFF.

This chain joins TRBV19 and TRBJ2-3; 7 bases line up with TRBD2. This CDR3 has 17 amino acids. Germline V gene sequence: CDR1 LNHDA, CDR2 SQIVND (reference sequence). V shed 3 bases and J 1 base; nucleotides not matched to a gene: 10. The CDR3 DNA sequence: TGTGCCAGTAGTATCAGCGGGGTGGTAGTTCGCACAGATACGCAGTATTTT. Encoded protein: CASSISGVVVRTDTQYF.

The rearrangement uses TRBV7-9 and TRBJ2-5; tentative D call: TRBD2 (5 bases). CDR3 length: 14 amino acids. The germline CDR1 and CDR2 sequences are SEHNR and FQNEAQ (reference sequence). Trimming shortened V by 5 bases and J by 7 bases, and 17 bases separated the two germline ends. The CDR3, as DNA: TGTGCCAGCAGCCGAGGACTCGGATCGTGGACCCAGTACTTC. Amino acid sequence: CASSRGLGSWTQYF. Full variable domain (outside the CDR3, taken from reference TRBV7-9 and TRBJ2-5): DTGVSQNPRHKITKRGQNVTFRCDPISEHNRLYWYRQTLGQGPEFLTYFQNEAQLEKSRLLSDRFSAERPKGSFSTLEIQRTEQGDSAMYLCASSRGLGSWTQYFGPGTRLLVL.

This chain links TRBV5-6 with TRBJ1-2; TRBD1 is a possible D gene (5 bases). Germline V gene lookup returns CDR1 SGHDT and CDR2 YYEEEE. V dropped 3 bases and J dropped 0 bases, with 9 bases sitting between them. This CDR3 has 14 residues. The CDR3 region has the DNA TGTGCCAGCAGCTCGGGACTTGCTAACTATGGCTACACCTTC. Amino acid sequence: CASSSGLANYGYTF.

This chain connects TRBV2 to TRBJ2-1, with D possibly TRBD2 on 5 matching bases. In germline, CDR1 is SNHLY, CDR2 FYNNEI. The CDR3 extends over 13 amino acids. V was clipped by 7 bases and J by 3 bases, with 10 bases between them. CDR3 DNA: TGTGCCAGCAAAGAGGGTAACTACAATGAGCAGTTCTTC. This translates into CASKEGNYNEQFF.

The chain carries TRBV18 and TRBJ2-1; possibly TRBD2 for D (6 bases). Germline CDR1 KGHSH, CDR2 LQKENI. This CDR3 has 15 amino acids. V lost 4 bases to trimming and J lost 5 bases, with 15 bases between them. CDR3 coding DNA: TGTGCCAGCTCACTTACGGGACTTCATAACAATGAGCAGTTCTTC. This translates into CASSLTGLHNNEQFF.

The chain joins TRBV13 to TRBJ2-3, with 7 bases matching TRBD1. Germline CDR1 reads PRHDT; CDR2 reads FYEKMQ (reference sequence). The CDR3 has 16 amino acids. V was clipped by 5 bases and J by 0 bases; unmatched bases: 8. This CDR3 is CASSRPTGDSTDTQYF. The CDR3 coding sequence is TGTGCCAGCAGCCGCCCCACAGGGGACAGCACAGATACGCAGTATTTT.

A single count supports this clone. The genes are TRBV5-1 and TRBJ2-3; D not certain. This CDR3 is 13 amino acids long. The germline V gene encodes CDR1 SGHRS and CDR2 YFSETQ. Trimming left V 4 bases short and J 1 base short, with 7 bases between. This CDR3 is CASSPVGTDTQYF. In nucleotides, the CDR3 is TGCGCCAGCAGCCCGGTCGGCACAGATACGCAGTATTTT.

The V and J genes are TRBV5-1 and TRBJ2-1; no clear D. V was clipped by 4 bases and J by 7 bases, with 9 bases between them. CDR1 SGHRS and CDR2 YFSETQ come from the germline V gene. The CDR3 totals 12 residues. The CDR3 DNA reads as TGCGCCAGCAGCATTCTAGGAAATGAGCAGTTCTTC. The encoded protein is CASSILGNEQFF.

The chain joins TRBV5-1 to TRBJ2-1, with a weak D call TRBD2 (6 bases). The CDR3 has 16 residues. Germline V gene lookup returns CDR1 SGHRS and CDR2 YFSETQ. V lost 7 bases to trimming and J lost 0 bases, with 17 bases between them. CDR3 in DNA: TGCGCCAGCGGGCCCACTAGCACTGACTCCTACAATGAGCAGTTCTTC. It codes for CASGPTSTDSYNEQFF.

This rearrangement joins TRBV4-2 to TRBJ1-6; TRBD1 aligns across 10 bases. This CDR3 contains 15 residues. Germline values: CDR1 LGHNA, CDR2 YNFKEQ. V gave up 5 bases and J gave up 8 bases; unmatched junction bases: 6. The CDR3 reads CASSGGTGEYSPLHF. The CDR3 DNA reads as TGTGCCAGCAGCGGCGGGACAGGGGAGTATTCACCCCTCCACTTT.

This clone was detected only a few times. The chain combines TRBV5-8 with TRBJ2-1, with unresolved D. The CDR3 length is 14 residues. The V and J ends lost 9 bases and 5 bases respectively, with 18 bases between them. Germline CDR1 reads SGHTS; CDR2 reads YDEGEE. CDR3 nucleotides: TGTGCCACCACGGAGTCTTCCAACCACAATGAGCAGTTCTTC. It yields the protein CATTESSNHNEQFF. The whole variable domain, remainder taken from reference TRBV5-8 and TRBJ2-1, is EAGVTQSPTHLIKTRGQQATLRCSPISGHTSVYWYQQALGLGLQFLLWYDEGEERNRGNFPPRFSGRQFPNYSSELNVNALELEDSALYLCATTESSNHNEQFFGPGTRLTVL.

This clone was counted many times. V and J are TRBV13 and TRBJ2-7, with D perhaps matching TRBD2 (6 bases). This CDR3 is built from 15 residues. Per the germline V gene, CDR1 is PRHDT and CDR2 is FYEKMQ (reference sequence). Trimming cost V 5 bases and J 0 bases, with 14 bases left between them. The CDR3: CASSHRDGSSYEQYF. The CDR3 coding sequence is TGTGCCAGCAGCCACCGGGACGGGAGCTCCTACGAGCAGTACTTC.

The chain combines TRBV28 with TRBJ1-2; 8 bases match TRBD1. With V trimmed by 10 bases and J by 6 bases, 10 bases remained unmatched. This CDR3 has 13 amino acids. Per germline, CDR1 MDHEN and CDR2 SYDVKM. CDR3 amino acids: CANSPTGEDGYTF. CDR3 DNA sequence: TGTGCCAACTCCCCGACAGGGGAGGATGGCTACACCTTC.

The chain joins TRBV24-1 to TRBJ2-5, with 7 bases aligning to TRBD2. This CDR3 is built from 13 residues. Germline CDR1 reads KGHDR; CDR2 reads SFDVKD. J gave up 2 bases and V 10 bases, and 6 bases lay outside the gene matches. Written as DNA, the CDR3 is TGTGCCACGGCGGGAGCGGGGCAAGAGACCCAGTACTTC. The encoded protein is CATAGAGQETQYF.

The chain is built from TRBV6-5 and TRBJ2-7; unclear D gene. Trimming removed 3 bases at V and 0 bases at J, with 9 bases between. The CDR3 runs 14 residues. CDR1 MNHEY and CDR2 SVGAGI come from the germline V gene. CDR3 in amino acids: CASSYSPHSYEQYF. The CDR3 DNA sequence: TGTGCCAGCAGTTATTCGCCACACTCCTACGAGCAGTACTTC.

This clone was seen only once. The chain carries TRBV27 and TRBJ1-2, with 9 bases aligning to TRBD1. Germline V lookup: CDR1 MNHEY, CDR2 SMNVEV (reference sequence). V lost 3 bases to trimming and J lost 9 bases; unmatched junction nucleotides: 8. This CDR3 has 14 amino acids. CDR3 sequence reads: CASSLKDRGFSYTF. The CDR3 DNA is TGTGCCAGCAGTTTGAAGGACAGGGGATTTAGCTACACCTTC.